The 24 T cell receptor beta chains below come from one sample, sequenced in a study of T cells in Graves' hyperthyroidism and ophthalmopathy. Authors of the study amplified TCR beta CDR3 regions from RNA transcripts. Primed by the HTBI set, a first-round RT-PCR was run on the TCR CDR3. TCRdb redid the calling of the multiplex PCR reads with MiXCR, one entry per CDR3 protein. The sample carries roughly 500,000 distinct CDR3 sequences, 40% to 50% recorded once. What was sequenced was peripheral blood or thyroid tissue (not recorded which). Every receptor here comes from an adult woman with Graves' disease, either hyperthyroidism or ophthalmopathy (not recorded which).

V is TRBV25-1 and J is TRBJ1-1; D gene unclear. This CDR3 is built from 15 residues. Germline-derived CDR1 and CDR2 are MGHDK and SYGVNS. V gave up 5 bases and J gave up 1 base, with 14 bases separating them. This CDR3 is CASSPFWTPNTEAFF. The CDR3 DNA is TGTGCCAGCAGTCCCTTTTGGACTCCGAACACTGAAGCTTTCTTT.

There are a few counts of this clonotype. This chain uses TRBV5-4 with TRBJ2-2; D not resolved. CDR1 SGHNT and CDR2 YYREEE come from the germline V gene (reference sequence). V shed 1 base and J shed 6 bases, with 22 bases lying between them. The CDR3 spans 18 residues. The CDR3 reads CASSLLGPGDKTAGELFF. CDR3 in DNA: TGTGCCAGCAGCTTGTTGGGTCCCGGAGATAAGACGGCCGGGGAGCTGTTTTTT.

This clonotype was found many times. This rearrangement joins TRBV15 to TRBJ1-1, with D possibly being TRBD1 (5 bases). The CDR3 is 15 amino acids. The V end lost 1 base, the J end lost 2 bases, and 11 bases lay between the germline ends. The germline gives CDR1 LNHNV, CDR2 YYDKDF (reference sequence). In DNA form, the CDR3 reads TGTGCCACCAGCAGAGGGGGGGAGGGAAACACTGAAGCTTTCTTT. It is translated as CATSRGGEGNTEAFF.

The table lists this clonotype with many counts. V gene TRBV10-3 combines with J gene TRBJ1-5; D possibly corresponds to TRBD1 (5 bases). Trimming left V 10 bases short and J 1 base short, with 20 bases between. There are 16 residues in the CDR3. Germline V CDR1 and CDR2: ENHRY, SYGVKD. In nucleotides, the CDR3 is TGTGCCACCGCGCGGAGCGGCGGGGGAAGCAATCAGCCCCAGCATTTT. This sequence encodes CATARSGGGSNQPQHF.

V usage is TRBV2 and J usage is TRBJ1-6; tentative D call: TRBD1 (6 bases). CDR1 and CDR2 (germline): SNHLY, FYNNEI. The CDR3 totals 16 residues. Between the trimmed V and J ends, which lost 6 bases and 7 bases, there was a span of 19 bases. CDR3 in DNA: TGTGCCAGCAGCTTAAATTCTGACAGGACCAATTCACCCCTCCACTTT. It yields the protein CASSLNSDRTNSPLHF.

The table lists this clonotype with many counts. This CDR3 is CATTGRETQYF. As DNA, the CDR3 is TGTGCCACCACAGGGAGAGAGACCCAGTACTTC. The genes are TRBV2 and TRBJ2-5; possibly TRBD1 for D (6 bases). CDR1 and CDR2 (germline): SNHLY, FYNNEI. Trimming took 10 bases from V and 4 from J, leaving 10 bases between them. The length of the CDR3 is 11 residues.

The chain is built from TRBV29-1 and TRBJ2-5; TRBD2 agrees at 10 bases. Germline V gene sequence: CDR1 SQVTM, CDR2 ANQGSEA. This CDR3 region has 14 residues. The trim removed 4 bases at V and 6 bases at J, leaving 8 bases unmatched. The CDR3 spells CSVVSLAGAKTQYF. CDR3 sequence (DNA): TGCAGCGTTGTTTCCCTAGCGGGGGCAAAGACCCAGTACTTC.

This clonotype came up a few times. The chain is built from TRBV2 and TRBJ1-5, with TRBD1 as a possible D gene (5 bases). The CDR3 totals 15 residues. Germline V lookup: CDR1 SNHLY, CDR2 FYNNEI. The germline V and J ends were trimmed by 3 bases and 4 bases, with 13 bases remaining between them. The CDR3 reads CASSEVGVPNQPQHF. The CDR3 nucleotides are TGTGCCAGCAGTGAGGTGGGGGTTCCAAATCAGCCCCAGCATTTT.

The chain recombines TRBV7-2 with TRBJ1-4, with a possible D match to TRBD1 (5 bases). Germline CDR1 SGHTA, CDR2 FQGNSA. V was trimmed by 4 bases and J by 6 bases, leaving 9 bases between them. The CDR3 is made up of 13 amino acids. DNA of the CDR3: TGTGCCAGCAGCTCGATACAGGATGAAAAACTGTTTTTT. Its protein is CASSSIQDEKLFF.

Note on this clonotype: One end of the junction is discordant with germline, which a read error may explain. The CDR3 sequence: CAGSGRQGYNEQFF. The CDR3 nucleotides read TGTGCCGGCAGCGGAAGACAGGGCTACAATGAGCAGTTCTTC. The gene calls are TRBV7-2 and TRBJ2-1; 7 bases align to TRBD1. CDR1 and CDR2 from the germline V gene are SGHTA and FQGNSA. The CDR3 runs 14 residues.

The V and J genes are TRBV5-1 and TRBJ2-7; TRBD2 is a possible D gene (6 bases). The CDR3 has 16 amino acids. CDR1 and CDR2 (germline): SGHRS, YFSETQ. Trimming took 2 bases from V and 2 from J, leaving 17 bases between them. This chain's CDR3 is CASSFFRNGGTYEQYF. CDR3 in DNA: TGCGCCAGCAGCTTTTTTCGCAACGGGGGAACCTACGAGCAGTACTTC.

With respect to this clonotype: This may arise from a read error, as a much more abundant clone is one base away. This chain links TRBV7-2 with TRBJ2-2, with 7 positions matching TRBD2. Germline V gene sequence: CDR1 SGHTA, CDR2 FQGNSA. With 6 bases clipped from V and 3 bases from J, the junction kept 1 base outside the gene matches. The CDR3 spans 13 residues. The DNA for the CDR3 is TGTGCCAGCAGTCGGGGGGACACCGGGGAGCTGTTTTTT. It is translated as CASSRGDTGELFF. Drawing the rest from reference TRBV7-2 and TRBJ2-2, the complete variable domain is GAGVSQSPSNKVTEKGKDVELRCDPISGHTALYWYRQSLGQGLEFLIYFQGNSAPDKSGLPSDRFSAERTGGSVSTLTIQRTQQEDSAVYLCASSRGDTGELFFGEGSRLTVL.

In the case of this clonotype: The junction departs from germline at one end; a sequencing error may be responsible. This sequence joins TRBV20-1 and TRBJ2-7; the D is unclear. The germline V gene has CDR1 DFQATT and CDR2 SNEGSKA (reference sequence). The length of the CDR3 is 13 residues. CDR3 in DNA: TGCAGTGCTACCCAGAGGAGCTCCCACGAGCAGTACTTC. This sequence encodes CSATQRSSHEQYF.

This chain connects TRBV29-1 to TRBJ2-7; D possibly matches TRBD1 or TRBD2 (6 bases each). V shed 1 base and J shed 1 base, with 11 bases lying between them. Germline V gene data show CDR1 as SQVTM and CDR2 as ANQGSEA. This CDR3 spans 14 amino acids. CDR3 coding DNA: TGCAGCGTTGAAGGGGGGGCTAAGTCCTACGAGCAGTACTTC. Translation: CSVEGGAKSYEQYF.

This clonotype was detected many times. V usage is TRBV20-1 and J usage is TRBJ1-5; TRBD1 matches 10 bases. The CDR3 runs to 15 residues. CDR1 is DFQATT and CDR2 is SNEGSKA in the germline V gene (reference sequence). V lost 2 bases and J lost 8; bases outside the gene matches: 9. The CDR3 loop is CSARTGQGIVEPQHF. For the CDR3, the DNA is TGCAGTGCTAGAACGGGACAGGGGATCGTAGAGCCCCAGCATTTT.

The chain recombines TRBV29-1 with TRBJ1-2, with unresolved D. Germline-derived CDR1 and CDR2 are SQVTM and ANQGSEA. This CDR3 has 13 amino acids. The ends were cut back, 1 base at V and 8 bases at J, with 14 bases in the middle. The CDR3 bases are TGCAGCGTTGAAGGGGGAACAGAAGCGGGCTACACCTTC. Amino acids: CSVEGGTEAGYTF.

This clonotype was picked up a small number of times. The rearrangement joins TRBV27 to TRBJ2-7; TRBD2 matches 8 bases. Germline loops: CDR1 MNHEY, CDR2 SMNVEV (reference sequence). The CDR3 runs to 15 residues. V shed 8 bases, J shed 2 bases, and the junction held 11 bases outside the gene matches. CDR3 coding DNA: TGTGCCAGCCTCCCACAGCGGGAGAGTACCTACGAGCAGTACTTC. The encoded protein is CASLPQRESTYEQYF.

This clonotype showed up just once. CDR3 amino acids: CASSAGTLGNNEQFF. As DNA, the CDR3 is TGTGCCAGCAGCGCAGGGACATTAGGGAACAATGAGCAGTTCTTC. V usage is TRBV9 and J usage is TRBJ2-1, with D perhaps matching TRBD1 (6 bases). The CDR3 extends over 15 amino acids. The V gene's germline CDR1 is SGDLS and CDR2 YYNGEE. The germline V and J ends were trimmed by 3 bases and 5 bases, with 15 bases remaining between them.

The chain has TRBV28 and TRBJ2-5; 8 bases align to TRBD2. The CDR3 has 14 residues. From germline, CDR1 is MDHEN and CDR2 SYDVKM. With V trimmed by 4 bases and J by 7 bases, 8 bases remained unmatched. CDR3 nucleotides: TGTGCCAGCAGTTCCCCCGGGGGGGATGGGACCCAGTACTTC. Amino acid sequence: CASSSPGGDGTQYF. The variable domain in full, completed from reference TRBV28 and TRBJ2-5, reads DVKVTQSSRYLVKRTGEKVFLECVQDMDHENMFWYRQDPGLGLRLIYFSYDVKMKEKGDIPEGYSVSREKKERFSLILESASTNQTSMYLCASSSPGGDGTQYFGPGTRLLVL.

The genes are TRBV24-1 and TRBJ2-7, with D possibly matching TRBD1 (6 bases). Germline assignment: CDR1 KGHDR and CDR2 SFDVKD. The V end was cut by 6 bases, the J end by 7 bases, with 18 bases between. This CDR3 has 14 residues. The CDR3 nucleotides are TGTGCCACCAGTAGTTGGGGGCGAGGCAATGAGCAGTACTTC. The encoded protein is CATSSWGRGNEQYF.

This clonotype has a handful of counts. The V gene is TRBV24-1, the J gene TRBJ1-2; a weak D match, TRBD1 (6 bases). In germline, CDR1 is KGHDR, CDR2 SFDVKD. The CDR3 totals 14 residues. Trimming pared 3 bases from V and 8 bases from J, leaving 15 bases between. The DNA for the CDR3 is TGTGCCACCAGTGATCACAGGGTAATAGGGGGCTACACCTTC. Translation: CATSDHRVIGGYTF.

This clonotype was picked up a small number of times. The chain couples TRBV4-2 to TRBJ2-7, with 10 bases identical to TRBD2. J gave up 3 bases and V 3 bases, and 5 bases lay outside the gene matches. The CDR3 runs 15 residues. Germline V gives CDR1 LGHNA, CDR2 YNFKEQ. This CDR3 reads CASSQGTSGNYEQYF. The CDR3 coding sequence is TGTGCCAGCAGCCAGGGTACTAGCGGGAACTACGAGCAGTACTTC.

The V gene is TRBV10-3, the J gene TRBJ1-1, with D tentatively TRBD1 (6 bases). From germline, CDR1 is ENHRY and CDR2 SYGVKD. Trimming took off 3 bases at V and 4 bases at J, with 18 bases between the two ends. This CDR3 contains 16 residues. CDR3 sequence: CAISDGTPGAGTEAFF. The DNA for the CDR3 is TGTGCCATCAGTGACGGGACACCTGGGGCTGGCACTGAAGCTTTCTTT.

This clonotype showed up just a few times. As DNA, the CDR3 is TGTGCCATCAGTGGGTCGCCGGCGCGCCCTTTGGAAGGCACCTTC. This encodes CAISGSPARPLEGTF. V gene TRBV10-3 combines with J gene TRBJ1-2, with D unclear. Trimming removed 4 bases at V and 13 bases at J, with 25 bases between. Germline V lookup: CDR1 ENHRY, CDR2 SYGVKD. There are 15 residues in the CDR3.